This T cell receptor beta chain was profiled in a study of Graves' ophthalmopathy and Graves' hyperthyroidism. From RNA, the CDR3 regions of TCR beta chains were amplified and sequenced. RT-PCR with HTBI primers came first, then second-round multiplex PCR. TCRdb re-derived calls from the multiplex PCR reads in MiXCR, one entry per CDR3 protein. This table holds around 400,000 distinct CDR3 sequences, around 21% found once. This clonotype was detected many times. Sequencing was carried out using peripheral blood. This TCR was recovered from a woman aged 18-29 years with stable Graves' hyperthyroidism.

Here the CDR3 DNA reads TGTGCCAGCAGCCCCGGGGGTAGCGGAATCTACGAGCAGTACTTC. Its translation is CASSPGGSGIYEQYF. The chain combines TRBV11-2 with TRBJ2-7; perhaps TRBD2 as D (6 bases). The germline V gene has CDR1 SGHAT and CDR2 FQNNGV. Trimming removed 5 bases from V and 3 bases from J, with 17 bases in between. This CDR3 has 15 residues.